Shown below are 17 T cell receptor beta chains from a single sample sequenced in a study of OX40 agonist ivuxolimab in advanced cancers. Measured with immunoSEQ multiplex PCR; TCRdb has only the in-frame clones, and not every one. The sample yields under 20,000 clones, roughly 83% seen once. The sample here was CD4+ or CD8+ T cells sorted from blood, taken in a trial of the OX40 agonist ivuxolimab. These receptors were collected from an adult with an advanced solid tumor such as melanoma, head and neck, liver or kidney cancer.

The CDR3 DNA is TGTGCCAGCAGTGTAGGGGGCCTGAACACTGAAGCTTTCTTT. Translation: CASSVGGLNTEAFF. This chain joins TRBV28 and TRBJ1-1; 7 positions agree with TRBD1. The CDR3 is 14 residues long. CDR1 and CDR2 from the germline V gene are MDHEN and SYDVKM. V was pared by 5 bases and J by 0 bases, with 3 bases of the junction left unmatched.

The J gene is TRBJ2-7, the V gene TRBV5-1, with 10 bases lining up with TRBD2. Germline trimming cut 1 base from V and 3 bases from J; bases unmatched to any gene: 1. Germline values: CDR1 SGHRS, CDR2 YFSETQ. This CDR3 has 14 amino acids. CDR3 DNA: TGCGCCAGCAGCTTGACTAGCGGGAACTACGAGCAGTACTTC. Translated, it gives CASSLTSGNYEQYF.

The chain combines TRBV29-1 with TRBJ1-2; no firm D call. This CDR3 has 13 amino acids. V lost 4 bases and J 1 base, leaving 10 bases between the germline ends. CDR1 and CDR2 (germline): SQVTM, ANQGSEA. DNA of the CDR3: TGCAGCGTTGCGGCCCGGAGTAACTATGGCTACACCTTC. The encoded protein is CSVAARSNYGYTF. The whole variable domain, remainder taken from reference TRBV29-1 and TRBJ1-2, is SAVISQKPSRDICQRGTSLTIQCQVDSQVTMMFWYRQQPGQSLTLIATANQGSEATYESGFVIDKFPISRPNLTFSTLTVSNMSPEDSSIYLCSVAARSNYGYTFGSGTRLTVV.

The rearrangement links TRBV18 to TRBJ2-5; D assignment may be TRBD1 or TRBD2 (5 bases each). The V gene lost 3 bases and the J gene lost 2 bases, with 7 bases spanning the gap. This CDR3 contains 13 residues. The V gene's germline CDR1 is KGHSH and CDR2 LQKENI. For the CDR3, the DNA is TGTGCCAGCTCACCGGGGGTACAAGAGACCCAGTACTTC. This gives the protein CASSPGVQETQYF. Full variable domain (outside the CDR3, taken from reference TRBV18 and TRBJ2-5): NAGVMQNPRHLVRRRGQEARLRCSPMKGHSHVYWYRQLPEEGLKFMVYLQKENIIDESGMPKERFSAEFPKEGPSILRIQQVVRGDSAAYFCASSPGVQETQYFGPGTRLLVL.

This clone was detected only once. This chain links TRBV5-5 with TRBJ2-5; D gene unclear. V lost 4 bases to trimming and J lost 2 bases, with 9 bases between them. Germline V gene sequence: CDR1 SGHKS, CDR2 YYEKEE (reference sequence). This CDR3 region has 13 residues. The CDR3 spells CASSQRQQETQYF. For the CDR3, the DNA is TGTGCCAGCAGCCAAAGGCAGCAAGAGACCCAGTACTTC.

This clone came up a few times. The chain recombines TRBV28 with TRBJ1-2; no firm D call. The CDR3 has 12 amino acids. Germline V gene data show CDR1 as MDHEN and CDR2 as SYDVKM. V lost 2 bases and J 8 bases, leaving 9 bases between the germline ends. This CDR3 is CASSLGIRGYTF. The CDR3 DNA reads as TGTGCCAGCAGTTTAGGGATACGGGGCTACACCTTC.

The chain recombines TRBV6-1 with TRBJ1-3, with 9 bases aligning to TRBD1. V lost 4 bases to trimming and J lost 7 bases; unmatched junction nucleotides: 11. Per germline, CDR1 MNHNS and CDR2 SASEGT. The CDR3 loop spans 16 amino acids. The CDR3 loop reads CASSGSGTGYRNTIYF. CDR3 coding DNA: TGTGCCAGCAGTGGATCCGGGACAGGGTACCGGAACACCATATATTTT.

This rearrangement joins TRBV5-1 to TRBJ2-1, with 9 bases matching TRBD1. Germline-derived CDR1 and CDR2 are SGHRS and YFSETQ. With 4 bases clipped from V and 9 bases from J, the junction kept 8 bases outside the gene matches. The CDR3 length is 14 residues. The CDR3 loop is CASSTLTGGGEQFF. The CDR3 DNA follows: TGCGCCAGCAGCACGTTAACAGGGGGCGGTGAGCAGTTCTTC. Using reference TRBV5-1 and TRBJ2-1 for the parts outside the CDR3, the full variable domain is KAGVTQTPRYLIKTRGQQVTLSCSPISGHRSVSWYQQTPGQGLQFLFEYFSETQRNKGNFPGRFSGRQFSNSRSEMNVSTLELGDSALYLCASSTLTGGGEQFFGPGTRLTVL.

The V and J genes are TRBV15 and TRBJ1-5; possible D gene TRBD1, 6 bases. Germline V gene sequence: CDR1 LNHNV, CDR2 YYDKDF (reference sequence). This CDR3 is built from 16 residues. Trimming removed 1 base at V and 4 bases at J, with 14 bases between. The CDR3 DNA follows: TGTGCCACCAGCAGAGTCACAGGGACACAGAATCAGCCCCAGCATTTT. It is translated as CATSRVTGTQNQPQHF.

V and J are TRBV5-5 and TRBJ1-2; 7 bases map to TRBD1. V lost 0 bases to trimming and J lost 4 bases; unmatched junction nucleotides: 12. This CDR3 spans 17 amino acids. The germline gives CDR1 SGHKS, CDR2 YYEKEE (reference sequence). This chain's CDR3 is CASSLAIIPGQIYGYTF. The DNA of the CDR3 is TGTGCCAGCAGCTTGGCGATTATACCGGGACAGATCTATGGCTACACCTTC.

The chain is built from TRBV6-6 and TRBJ1-5, with 9 nucleotides matching TRBD1. Germline CDR1 is MNHNY and CDR2 is SVGAGI (reference sequence). The CDR3 runs 16 residues. After removal of 3 bases from V and 7 bases from J, the junction contained 10 bases not matched to a gene. CDR3 sequence reads: CASSYWPGQGLQPQHF. CDR3 bases: TGTGCCAGCAGTTATTGGCCGGGACAGGGTCTGCAGCCCCAGCATTTT.

This chain links TRBV6-1 with TRBJ1-5, with no clear D. The CDR3 is 13 residues long. V lost 1 base to trimming and J lost 4 bases, with 5 bases between them. Germline values: CDR1 MNHNS, CDR2 SASEGT. Here the CDR3 DNA reads TGTGCCAGCAGTGAAGTTCGGAATCAGCCCCAGCATTTT. Amino acids: CASSEVRNQPQHF.

This clone was observed once. The rearrangement links TRBV4-2 to TRBJ2-7; tentatively, D is TRBD1 (5 bases). V was shortened by 0 bases and J by 2 bases, with 5 bases between the two germline ends. Looked up from germline, CDR1 is LGHNA and CDR2 is YNFKEQ. This CDR3 comprises 13 residues. CDR3 nucleotides: TGTGCCAGCAGCCAAGAAGGGGCCTACGAGCAGTACTTC. Protein sequence: CASSQEGAYEQYF.

The V call is TRBV7-3, the J call TRBJ2-2; D perhaps matches TRBD1 (6 bases). Germline V gene lookup returns CDR1 SGHTA and CDR2 FQGTGA. V lost 5 bases, J lost 1 base, and 11 bases lay in between. The CDR3 is made up of 15 amino acids. In nucleotides, the CDR3 is TGTGCCAGCAGCCCGGACAGTCGGAACACCGGGGAGCTGTTTTTT. Translated, it gives CASSPDSRNTGELFF.

The V and J genes are TRBV2 and TRBJ2-7; 13 nucleotides align to TRBD2. There are 16 residues in the CDR3. The V gene end was trimmed by 6 bases and the J gene end by 6 bases; junction bases not matched to a gene: 11. CDR1 is SNHLY, CDR2 FYNNEI, per germline. CDR3 DNA: TGTGCCAGCAGGTCAGCAACTAGCGGGAGGGCCACCGAGCAGTACTTC. Encoded protein: CASRSATSGRATEQYF.

The V gene is TRBV11-2, the J gene TRBJ2-2; 9 bases agree with TRBD2. Germline lookup yields CDR1 SGHAT and CDR2 FQNNGV. The CDR3 contains 18 residues. V lost 6 bases to trimming and J lost 5 bases; unmatched junction nucleotides: 16. The CDR3 DNA reads as TGTGCCAGCAGTCTTATGGGAAGCGGGAGGAAAGGGACCGGGGAGCTGTTTTTT. Translated: CASSLMGSGRKGTGELFF. Filled out from reference TRBV11-2 and TRBJ2-2, the complete variable domain reads EAGVAQSPRYKIIEKRQSVAFWCNPISGHATLYWYQQILGQGPKLLIQFQNNGVVDDSQLPKDRFSAERLKGVDSTLKIQPAKLEDSAVYLCASSLMGSGRKGTGELFFGEGSRLTVL.

J is TRBJ2-2 and V is TRBV9, with D perhaps matching TRBD2 (6 bases). V was shortened by 3 bases and J by 3 bases, with 9 bases between the two germline ends. The CDR3 loop spans 14 amino acids. Germline CDR1 SGDLS, CDR2 YYNGEE. CDR3 sequence reads: CASSGTIYTGELFF. The CDR3, as DNA: TGTGCCAGCAGCGGGACTATTTACACCGGGGAGCTGTTTTTT.